These T cell receptor beta chains were read from a single sample in a study of blood T cell repertoires in COVID-19. The repertoire was sequenced with immunoSEQ multiplex PCR; TCRdb's copy has only in-frame clones and lacks some. This sample has a few hundred thousand clones, with 88% found just once. The sample comprised PBMCs or T cells enriched from blood (not recorded which). The receptors derive from a woman aged 60-75 years in a cohort exposed to, infected with or recovered from COVID-19 (not recorded which). Both conserved end residues are part of each CDR3. The D gene is left open where the match is weak. Part of the rows lack a size; the others show once, few, many or a class for expanded clones.

size: NA
J: TRBJ1-1
V: TRBV14
D: NA
CDR3: CASSQGGAVATEAFF
DNA: TGTGCCAGCAGCCAGGGGGGGGCGGTTGCCACTGAAGCTTTCTTT

size: NA
J: TRBJ2-7
V: TRBV15
D: TRBD1
CDR3: CATSEGDRPYEQYF
DNA: TGTGCCACCAGCGAGGGGGACAGACCCTACGAGCAGTACTTC

size: once
J: TRBJ2-2
V: TRBV11-1
D: NA
CDR3: CASSSYTGELFF
DNA: TGTGCCAGCAGCTCCTACACCGGGGAGCTGTTTTTT

size: NA
J: TRBJ2-7
V: TRBV7-3
D: NA
CDR3: CASSLRAGNSLEQYF
DNA: TGTGCCAGCAGTTTAAGGGCAGGGAATAGTCTCGAGCAGTACTTC

size: NA
J: TRBJ2-1
V: TRBV7-9
D: NA
CDR3: CASSSRTNLNEQFF
DNA: TGTGCCAGCAGTTCCCGGACTAACCTCAATGAGCAGTTCTTC

size: NA
J: TRBJ1-2
V: TRBV29-1
D: NA
CDR3: CSAQEGMGGYTF
DNA: TGCAGCGCCCAGGAGGGAATGGGCGGCTACACCTTC

size: NA
J: TRBJ2-5
V: TRBV2
D: TRBD2
CDR3: CASRGTNLGTQYF
DNA: TGTGCCAGCAGAGGGACTAACCTCGGGACCCAGTACTTC

size: once
J: TRBJ2-3
V: TRBV3-1/TRBV3-2
D: TRBD2
CDR3: CASSQPYGAGDGTDTQYF
DNA: TGTGCCAGCAGCCAACCCTATGGTGCGGGAGACGGCACAGATACGCAGTATTTT

size: NA
J: TRBJ1-5
V: TRBV4-3
D: NA
CDR3: CASSQEGGQPQHF
DNA: TGCGCCAGCAGCCAAGAAGGAGGGCAGCCCCAGCATTTT

size: NA
J: TRBJ2-7
V: TRBV6-5
D: NA
CDR3: CASSSDRRLGSYEQYF
DNA: TGTGCCAGCAGTTCTGACCGGAGACTGGGCTCCTACGAGCAGTACTTC

size: NA
J: TRBJ1-1
V: TRBV7-2
D: TRBD1
CDR3: CASSRQGALNTEAFF
DNA: TGTGCCAGCAGCCGGCAGGGGGCTCTGAACACTGAAGCTTTCTTT

size: NA
J: TRBJ1-6
V: TRBV28
D: TRBD1
CDR3: CASSYRGMNSPLHF
DNA: TGTGCCAGCAGTTACAGGGGGATGAATTCACCCCTCCACTTT

size: NA
J: TRBJ2-1
V: TRBV2
D: TRBD2
CDR3: CASSVGLASYNEQFF
DNA: TGTGCCAGCAGTGTTGGACTAGCCTCCTACAATGAGCAGTTCTTC

size: NA
J: TRBJ2-5
V: TRBV3-1/TRBV3-2
D: TRBD2
CDR3: CASSLGGSRGETQYF
DNA: TGTGCCAGCAGCCTCGGCGGGAGTAGAGGAGAGACCCAGTACTTC

size: NA
J: TRBJ1-2
V: TRBV7-2
D: NA
CDR3: CASSLRGTNYGYTF
DNA: TGTGCCAGCAGCTTGCGGGGAACCAACTATGGCTACACCTTC

size: NA
J: TRBJ1-2
V: TRBV18
D: TRBD1
CDR3: CASSLPGQGNYGYTF
DNA: TGTGCCAGCTCCCTCCCGGGACAGGGAAACTATGGCTACACCTTC

size: NA
J: TRBJ2-7
V: TRBV28
D: NA
CDR3: CASSTAQGRAYEQYF
DNA: TGTGCCAGCAGTACCGCCCAGGGGAGAGCCTACGAGCAGTACTTC

size: NA
J: TRBJ2-1
V: TRBV4-1
D: TRBD2
CDR3: CASSQEVGLAGEQFF
DNA: TGCGCCAGCAGCCAAGAGGTCGGTTTAGCGGGAGAGCAGTTCTTC

size: once
J: TRBJ1-1
V: TRBV5-4
D: NA
CDR3: CASSLRGNEAFF
DNA: TGTGCCAGCAGCTTACGAGGGAATGAAGCTTTCTTT

size: NA
J: TRBJ1-6
V: TRBV11-2
D: NA
CDR3: CASTSGAGVNNSPLHF
DNA: TGTGCCAGCACCTCGGGGGCGGGAGTGAATAATTCACCCCTCCACTTT

size: NA
J: TRBJ2-1
V: TRBV7-9
D: TRBD2
CDR3: CASSRGLAGLNSYNEQFF
DNA: TGTGCCAGCAGCAGGGGACTAGCGGGTCTGAATTCCTACAATGAGCAGTTCTTC

size: NA
J: TRBJ1-3
V: TRBV18
D: TRBD1
CDR3: CASSPPQGAAGNTIYF
DNA: TGTGCCAGCTCACCACCACAGGGGGCGGCTGGAAACACCATATATTTT

size: NA
J: TRBJ1-1
V: TRBV6-4
D: NA
CDR3: CASSERVGSTEAFF
DNA: TGTGCCAGCAGTGAAAGGGTGGGGAGCACTGAAGCTTTCTTT

size: NA
J: TRBJ2-7
V: TRBV11-2
D: NA
CDR3: CASSLVRYAYEQYF
DNA: TGTGCCAGCAGCTTAGTGCGTTACGCCTACGAGCAGTACTTC

size: NA
J: TRBJ1-6
V: TRBV6-5
D: NA
CDR3: CASSYGGGGSPLHF
DNA: TGTGCCAGCAGTTACGGGGGGGGTGGTTCACCCCTCCACTTT

size: NA
J: TRBJ2-5
V: TRBV16
D: TRBD1
CDR3: CASSQRSQGETQYF
DNA: TGTGCCAGCAGCCAAAGATCACAGGGGGAGACCCAGTACTTC

size: NA
J: TRBJ2-1
V: TRBV6-2/TRBV6-3
D: NA
CDR3: CASSYPSNEQFF
DNA: TGTGCCAGCAGTTACCCGTCCAATGAGCAGTTCTTC

size: NA
J: TRBJ2-5
V: TRBV6-5
D: NA
CDR3: CASSYSYSQETQYF
DNA: TGTGCCAGCAGTTACTCGTATAGCCAAGAGACCCAGTACTTC

size: NA
J: TRBJ2-1
V: TRBV2
D: NA
CDR3: CASSVDYSQFF
DNA: TGTGCCAGCAGTGTAGACTATAGTCAGTTCTTC

size: many
J: TRBJ2-7
V: TRBV5-5
D: TRBD1
CDR3: CASSLLDRGEQYF
DNA: TGTGCCAGCAGCTTGCTGGACAGGGGCGAGCAGTACTTC

size: NA
J: TRBJ2-3
V: TRBV19
D: TRBD1
CDR3: CASSIRDRVEDTQYF
DNA: TGTGCCAGTAGTATACGGGACAGGGTTGAGGATACGCAGTATTTT

size: NA
J: TRBJ2-4
V: TRBV3-1/TRBV3-2
D: TRBD2
CDR3: CASSHRAGGDIQYF
DNA: TGTGCCAGCAGCCACCGAGCGGGAGGTGACATTCAGTACTTC

size: NA
J: TRBJ2-6
V: TRBV5-5
D: TRBD1
CDR3: CASSLDRGSSGANVLTF
DNA: TGTGCCAGCAGCCTAGACAGGGGTAGCTCTGGGGCCAACGTCCTGACTTTC

size: NA
J: TRBJ1-4
V: TRBV30
D: NA
CDR3: CAWTTTGGEKLFF
DNA: TGTGCCTGGACTACTACGGGGGGTGAAAAACTGTTTTTT

size: NA
J: TRBJ1-1
V: TRBV7-9
D: NA
CDR3: CASSERDATYKDEAFF
DNA: TGTGCCAGCAGCGAGCGGGACGCCACATATAAGGATGAAGCTTTCTTT

size: NA
J: TRBJ2-1
V: TRBV7-9
D: TRBD2
CDR3: CASTGGGRSYNEQFF
DNA: TGTGCCAGCACCGGCGGCGGGAGGTCCTACAATGAGCAGTTCTTC

size: NA
J: TRBJ2-2
V: TRBV9
D: NA
CDR3: CASSSRIYTGELFF
DNA: TGTGCCAGCAGCTCTAGGATCTACACCGGGGAGCTGTTTTTT

size: NA
J: TRBJ2-7
V: TRBV5-1
D: TRBD1
CDR3: CASSSDGTGGSTTYF
DNA: TGCGCCAGCAGCTCGGATGGGACAGGGGGTTCCACGACCTACTTC

size: NA
J: TRBJ2-2
V: TRBV11-3
D: TRBD2
CDR3: CASSAVAGLTGELFF
DNA: TGTGCCAGCAGCGCCGTAGCGGGGCTCACCGGGGAGCTGTTTTTT

size: NA
J: TRBJ2-7
V: TRBV5-1
D: TRBD2
CDR3: CASSLVVSGRSEQYF
DNA: TGCGCCAGCAGCTTGGTTGTTAGCGGGAGGTCCGAGCAGTACTTC

size: NA
J: TRBJ2-5
V: TRBV30
D: TRBD1
CDR3: CAWDRGPQETQYF
DNA: TGTGCCTGGGACAGGGGCCCGCAAGAGACCCAGTACTTC

size: NA
J: TRBJ1-1
V: TRBV7-3
D: NA
CDR3: CASSPAGGGYEAFF
DNA: TGTGCCAGCAGCCCGGCTGGGGGAGGATACGAAGCTTTCTTT

size: NA
J: TRBJ2-7
V: TRBV11-2
D: TRBD1
CDR3: CASSLGTGDEQYF
DNA: TGTGCCAGCAGCTTAGGGACAGGGGACGAGCAGTACTTC

size: NA
J: TRBJ2-1
V: TRBV27
D: NA
CDR3: CASSSGVAYNEQFF
DNA: TGTGCCAGCAGTTCCGGAGTTGCCTACAATGAGCAGTTCTTC

size: once
J: TRBJ1-4
V: TRBV10-2
D: NA
CDR3: CASSGRGEKLFF
DNA: TGCGCCAGCAGTGGAAGGGGGGAAAAACTGTTTTTT

size: NA
J: TRBJ1-5
V: TRBV10-3
D: TRBD1
CDR3: CAISEGQGVRQPQHF
DNA: TGTGCCATCAGTGAGGGACAGGGAGTCCGTCAGCCCCAGCATTTT

size: NA
J: TRBJ2-6
V: TRBV29-1
D: TRBD1
CDR3: CSAVPRDSPSSGANVLTF
DNA: TGCAGCGCTGTCCCACGGGACAGCCCTAGCTCTGGGGCCAACGTCCTGACTTTC